The rows below give T cell receptor beta chains drawn from one sample of a study of cytomegalovirus exposure and HLA in healthy donors. Profiled with immunoSEQ multiplex PCR; TCRdb holds only in-frame clones, not every one. The data show about 130,000 clones, around 80% seen once. The sequencing input was PBMCs. The receptors stem from a man between 35 and 55 years old in good health and CMV-seropositive. The CDR3 runs from the conserved cysteine through the conserved F or W. The D gene is left open where the match is weak. Only some rows state a clone size, as once, few, many or a class for expanded clones.

TRBJ1-2 . . TRBV29-1 CSVDGQSGYGYTF TGCAGCGTTGATGGGCAGTCCGGCTATGGCTACACCTTC
TRBJ1-6 TRBD1 . TRBV5-1 CASSTGQGSYNSPLHF TGCGCCAGCAGCACCGGACAGGGATCCTATAATTCACCCCTCCACTTT
TRBJ1-2 TRBD1 . TRBV19 CASSRTGTYGYTF TGTGCCAGTAGTAGGACAGGAACCTATGGCTACACCTTC
TRBJ1-1 TRBD1 . TRBV9 CASSVGPAGGTEAFF TGTGCCAGCAGCGTAGGACCGGCAGGGGGCACTGAAGCTTTCTTT
TRBJ2-1 TRBD2 few TRBV19 CASAGLAGIGEQFF TGTGCCAGTGCAGGACTAGCGGGAATCGGGGAGCAGTTCTTC
TRBJ1-1 . . TRBV11-2 CASSLAGVTEAFF TGTGCCAGCAGCTTAGCAGGGGTTACTGAAGCTTTCTTT
TRBJ1-2 . few TRBV27 CASSLSRRNYGYTF TGTGCCAGCAGTTTATCGAGGCGGAACTATGGCTACACCTTC
TRBJ1-2 . . TRBV29-1 CSVAGGGYGYTF TGCAGCGTTGCCGGCGGGGGCTATGGCTACACCTTC
TRBJ1-2 TRBD1 once TRBV7-8 CASSLAPVPGQSNYGYTF TGTGCCAGCAGCTTAGCCCCCGTTCCGGGACAGTCTAACTATGGCTACACCTTC
TRBJ2-2 TRBD1 . TRBV27 CASSLKWTGWAPGELFF TGTGCCAGCAGTTTAAAGTGGACAGGGTGGGCCCCCGGGGAGCTGTTTTTT
TRBJ2-3 . . TRBV5-6 CASSWGTSDTQYF TGTGCCAGCAGCTGGGGGACTTCCGATACGCAGTATTTT
TRBJ1-1 . . TRBV29-1 CSVATGTPSTEAFF TGCAGCGTCGCTACCGGGACTCCTTCCACTGAAGCTTTCTTT
TRBJ1-1 TRBD1 few TRBV7-9 CASSSSGDRGNTEAFF TGTGCCAGCAGTTCCTCTGGGGACAGGGGGAACACTGAAGCTTTCTTT
TRBJ2-1 TRBD2 . TRBV25-1 CASSPSGSRYEQFF TGTGCCAGCAGCCCTAGCGGGAGCCGGTATGAGCAGTTCTTC
TRBJ1-1 TRBD1 once TRBV6-5 CASSSGQGGEAFF TGTGCCAGCAGCTCCGGACAGGGCGGTGAAGCTTTCTTT
TRBJ1-6 . . TRBV28 CASRGGNSPLHF TGTGCCAGTCGAGGTGGAAATTCACCCCTCCACTTT
TRBJ2-7 TRBD1 . TRBV5-1 CASSLNPTGTGSEQYF TGCGCCAGCAGTCTAAACCCAACCGGGACAGGTAGCGAGCAGTACTTC
TRBJ2-7 . . TRBV28 CASKIISGSTYEQYF TGTGCCAGCAAGATAATAAGCGGGTCAACCTACGAGCAGTACTTC
TRBJ2-5 . . TRBV28 CASRLTSEEETQYF TGTGCCAGCAGGTTGACTAGTGAAGAAGAGACCCAGTACTTC
TRBJ2-3 . . TRBV5-4 CASTGGGGGTDTQYF TGTGCCAGCACCGGAGGGGGCGGGGGCACAGATACGCAGTATTTT
TRBJ2-7 TRBD1 . TRBV29-1 CSATGEYSHYEQYF TGCAGCGCAACAGGGGAGTACTCCCACTACGAGCAGTACTTC
TRBJ2-1 . . TRBV20-1 CSVRATGEQFF TGCAGTGTTCGGGCCACAGGTGAGCAGTTCTTC
TRBJ1-5 . once TRBV19 CASWGHREFPQHF TGTGCCAGTTGGGGACACCGAGAATTTCCCCAGCATTTT
TRBJ2-1 . . TRBV6-6 CASTLLGENEQFF TGTGCCAGCACCTTACTTGGAGAAAATGAGCAGTTCTTC
TRBJ1-6 TRBD1 . TRBV28 CASSLWSGQGESPLHF TGTGCCAGCAGTTTATGGTCGGGACAGGGTGAATCACCCCTCCACTTT
TRBJ1-2 . . TRBV21-1 CASSNSARQGDRNYGYTF TGTGCCAGCAGCAATAGTGCGAGACAGGGGGACAGAAACTATGGCTACACCTTC
TRBJ2-7 TRBD1 . TRBV7-9 CSSRDSLSYEQYF TGTTCCAGCAGGGACAGCCTATCCTACGAGCAGTACTTC
TRBJ2-2 TRBD1 . TRBV4-1 CASSHRDRARIGELFF TGCGCCAGCAGCCACCGGGACAGGGCCCGCATCGGGGAGCTGTTTTTT
TRBJ1-6 . . TRBV10-3 CAISVRRADGDNSPLHF TGTGCCATCAGTGTGAGGAGGGCGGACGGAGATAATTCACCCCTCCACTTT
TRBJ2-7 . . TRBV7-9 CASSFRDNPYEQYF TGTGCCAGCAGCTTCCGGGACAACCCCTACGAGCAGTACTTC
TRBJ2-7 TRBD1 . TRBV5-1 CASSLGGTGIREQYF TGCGCCAGCAGCTTGGGGGGGACAGGGATACGCGAGCAGTACTTC
TRBJ2-5 . . TRBV19 CASSIEKETQYF TGTGCCAGTAGTATCGAGAAAGAGACCCAGTACTTC
TRBJ2-7 TRBD1 once TRBV18 CASSGDRAHEQYF TGTGCCAGCTCAGGGGACAGGGCCCACGAGCAGTACTTC
TRBJ1-4 TRBD1 . TRBV19 CASSVGQGANEKLFF TGTGCCAGTAGTGTTGGACAGGGGGCTAATGAAAAACTGTTTTTT
TRBJ2-7 . . TRBV6-1 CASSADYQHWELYEQYF TGTGCCAGCAGTGCGGACTACCAACACTGGGAGCTATACGAGCAGTACTTC
TRBJ1-2 . . TRBV5-1 CASSLDLGDYGYTF TGCGCCAGCAGCTTGGATCTGGGAGACTATGGCTACACCTTC
TRBJ1-1 . few TRBV14 CASSQGWPMNTEAFF TGTGCCAGCAGCCAAGGCTGGCCCATGAACACTGAAGCTTTCTTT
TRBJ1-6 TRBD1 once TRBV2 CASTPYGTEVSPLHF TGTGCCAGCACTCCTTACGGGACAGAGGTTTCACCCCTCCACTTT
TRBJ2-5 . . TRBV2 CASSVPGSQETQYF TGTGCCAGCAGTGTCCCCGGGAGCCAAGAGACCCAGTACTTC
TRBJ2-2 . few TRBV2 CASSARTVNTGELFF TGTGCCAGCAGTGCCAGGACAGTGAACACCGGGGAGCTGTTTTTT
TRBJ2-7 . once TRBV7-9 CSSKDRFYEQYF TGTTCCAGCAAGGACAGATTTTACGAGCAGTACTTC
TRBJ1-6 . few TRBV5-1 CASSLVPGDLTSPLHF TGCGCCAGCAGCTTGGTCCCCGGAGACCTAACTTCACCCCTCCACTTT
TRBJ1-2 . few TRBV5-1 CASSLGKGDGYTF TGCGCCAGCAGCTTGGGTAAGGGGGATGGCTACACCTTC
TRBJ1-2 . few TRBV21-1 CASSKGGQASPQGYTF TGTGCCAGCAGCAAAGGAGGACAGGCGTCCCCCCAGGGCTACACCTTC
TRBJ1-1 TRBD1 . TRBV6-5 CASSLQGAQITEAFF TGTGCCAGCAGCCTTCAGGGGGCGCAGATTACTGAAGCTTTCTTT
TRBJ1-5 . . TRBV28 CASSLPGNSNQPQHF TGTGCCAGCAGTTTGCCAGGGAATAGCAATCAGCCCCAGCATTTT
TRBJ2-1 . . TRBV10-1 CASSGSLYNEQFF TGCGCCAGCAGTGGGTCCCTCTACAATGAGCAGTTCTTC
TRBJ1-1 . . TRBV27 CASSDNLNTEAFF TGTGCCAGCAGTGACAACTTGAACACTGAAGCTTTCTTT